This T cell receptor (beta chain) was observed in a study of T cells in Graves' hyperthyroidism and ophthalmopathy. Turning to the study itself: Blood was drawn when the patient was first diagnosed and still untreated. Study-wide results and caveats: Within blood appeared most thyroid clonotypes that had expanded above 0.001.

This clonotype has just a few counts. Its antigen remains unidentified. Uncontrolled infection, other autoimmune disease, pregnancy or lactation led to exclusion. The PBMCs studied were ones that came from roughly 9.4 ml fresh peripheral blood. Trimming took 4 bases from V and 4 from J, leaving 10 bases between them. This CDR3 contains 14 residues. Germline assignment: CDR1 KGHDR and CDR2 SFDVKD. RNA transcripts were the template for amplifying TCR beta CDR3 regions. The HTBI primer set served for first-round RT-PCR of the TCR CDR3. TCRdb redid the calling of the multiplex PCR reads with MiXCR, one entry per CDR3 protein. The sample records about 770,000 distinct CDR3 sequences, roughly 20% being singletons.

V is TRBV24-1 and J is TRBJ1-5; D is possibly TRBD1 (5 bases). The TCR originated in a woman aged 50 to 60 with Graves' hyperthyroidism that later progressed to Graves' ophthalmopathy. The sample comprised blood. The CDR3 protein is CATSEEGSNQPQHF. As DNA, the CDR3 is TGTGCCACCAGTGAGGAGGGGTCTAATCAGCCCCAGCATTTT.